A single sample gave rise to the 3 T cell receptor beta chains below, sequenced in a study of T cell changes during pregnancy in multiple sclerosis. Method: immunoSEQ multiplex PCR; TCRdb's copy keeps in-frame clones and lacks some. The table includes around 100,000 clones, around 93% detected once. The sample was peripheral blood, taken before pregnancy. The receptors here all came from a female donor with multiple sclerosis, enrolled in a pregnancy study.

The chain is built from TRBV28 and TRBJ2-7; perhaps TRBD2 as D (6 bases). This CDR3 has 13 amino acids. V lost 5 bases and J lost 9, with 17 bases in between. Looked up from germline, CDR1 is MDHEN and CDR2 is SYDVKM. The CDR3 reads CASSTEGGHGQYF. CDR3 nucleotides: TGTGCCAGCAGTACTGAGGGAGGACACGGGCAGTACTTC.

The J gene is TRBJ1-5, the V gene TRBV5-1; TRBD1 is a possible D gene (6 bases). Germline V gene lookup returns CDR1 SGHRS and CDR2 YFSETQ. V lost 0 bases and J lost 6, with 13 bases in between. CDR3 length: 15 amino acids. CDR3 in DNA: TGCGCCAGCAGCTTGGAACCAGGGGTAAGTCAGCCCCAGCATTTT. Its protein is CASSLEPGVSQPQHF.

V is TRBV5-1 and J is TRBJ1-1; D is unresolved. This CDR3 contains 13 residues. V lost 0 bases and J 7 bases, leaving 10 bases between the germline ends. Germline CDR1 SGHRS, CDR2 YFSETQ. This chain's CDR3 is CASSLAGEGEAFF. Here the CDR3 DNA reads TGCGCCAGCAGCTTGGCCGGGGAGGGTGAAGCTTTCTTT. Filled out from reference TRBV5-1 and TRBJ1-1, the complete variable domain reads KAGVTQTPRYLIKTRGQQVTLSCSPISGHRSVSWYQQTPGQGLQFLFEYFSETQRNKGNFPGRFSGRQFSNSRSEMNVSTLELGDSALYLCASSLAGEGEAFFGQGTRLTVV.